The rows below give T cell receptor beta chains drawn from one sample of a study of blood T cell repertoires in COVID-19. Libraries were prepared by immunoSEQ multiplex PCR; TCRdb keeps only in-frame clonotypes and omits some of them. Counted here are about 100,000 clones, approximately 86% occurring once; the ten biggest clones make up less than 2%. The sample taken for sequencing was peripheral blood. All receptors derive from a man at least 80 years old with acute or convalescent COVID-19. Each CDR3 is given with its conserved first and last residue. The D gene is left open where the match is weak. A row's size may be missing; if present it is once, few, many or a size class.

TRBV7-2	once	TRBD1	TRBJ2-1	TGTGCCAGCAGCTTGGGACAGTACAATGAGCAGTTCTTC	CASSLGQYNEQFF
TRBV27	NA	NA	TRBJ1-4	TGTGCCAGCAGAGTCGCAGGTCGCCCTAATGAAAAACTGTTTTTT	CASRVAGRPNEKLFF
TRBV24-1	NA	NA	TRBJ1-2	TGTGCCACCAGTGATCGGGGCGGGGCAGGCTACACCTTC	CATSDRGGAGYTF
TRBV5-1	NA	TRBD2	TRBJ2-5	TGCGCCAGCAGCTTTGGGGGGGAAGAGACCCAGTACTTC	CASSFGGEETQYF
TRBV21-1	NA	NA	TRBJ2-4	TGTGCCAGCAGCAAAGCGGAGCGGGAATACCAAAACATTCAGTACTTC	CASSKAEREYQNIQYF
TRBV19	once	NA	TRBJ1-1	TGTGCCAGCATCGAACAGGCCGGCTTTGAAGCTTTCTTT	CASIEQAGFEAFF
TRBV28	few	TRBD1	TRBJ1-6	TGTGCCAGCAGTTTCAGGGGGCCGGATAATTCACCCCTCCACTTT	CASSFRGPDNSPLHF
TRBV7-3	few	TRBD2	TRBJ2-1	TGTGCCAGCAGCTCCCGGGGGGGAAGCTCCTACAATGAGCAGTTCTTC	CASSSRGGSSYNEQFF
TRBV15	medium-sized	TRBD2	TRBJ2-7	TGTGCCACCAGCAAGGGGAGGGACGGGAGAGGCTACGAGCAGTACTTC	CATSKGRDGRGYEQYF
TRBV3-1/TRBV3-2	few	NA	TRBJ1-4	TGTGCCAGCAGCCAAGTCTCCTCTAATGAAAAACTGTTTTTT	CASSQVSSNEKLFF
TRBV9	NA	TRBD1	TRBJ2-1	TGTGCCAGCAGCGTAGAAGTAACAGGGGTGTCCTACAATGAGCAGTTCTTC	CASSVEVTGVSYNEQFF
TRBV30	few	NA	TRBJ1-2	TGTGCCTGGAGCTCGACAGGATTATATGGCTACACCTTC	CAWSSTGLYGYTF
TRBV5-1	NA	NA	TRBJ2-7	TGCGCCAGCAGCCCCCCGGACAGTGCATTTCCCTACGAGCAGTACTTC	CASSPPDSAFPYEQYF
TRBV6-2/TRBV6-3	NA	TRBD1	TRBJ2-5	TGTGCCAGCACCCCCCCCGACAGGGGAACGGAGACCCAGTACTTC	CASTPPDRGTETQYF
TRBV5-1	NA	TRBD2	TRBJ2-5	TGCGCCAGCAGCGTGGGGGTAGCGGGAGAAGAGACCCAGTACTTC	CASSVGVAGEETQYF
TRBV9	NA	TRBD1	TRBJ2-5	TGTGCCAGCAGCACGGGACAGGCTGAGGAGACCCAGTACTTC	CASSTGQAEETQYF
TRBV28	NA	TRBD1	TRBJ1-5	TGTGCCAGCAGCCTCCTCGACAGGGGAGTTCATCAGCCCCAGCATTTT	CASSLLDRGVHQPQHF
TRBV7-9	NA	NA	TRBJ2-4	TGTGCCAGCAGCTTAATGGGGCAGGGGAACATTCAGTACTTC	CASSLMGQGNIQYF
TRBV9	NA	TRBD1	TRBJ1-3	TGTGCCAGCAGCGTAGGCCCCCAGGGGGCGGGAAACACCATATATTTT	CASSVGPQGAGNTIYF
TRBV6-5	NA	TRBD1	TRBJ2-1	TGTGCCAGCCGGACAGGGGGTTCCTACAATGAGCAGTTCTTC	CASRTGGSYNEQFF
TRBV28	NA	NA	TRBJ1-1	TGTGCCAGCAGCCGAACAGGGGAAGCTTTCTTT	CASSRTGEAFF
TRBV7-2	NA	TRBD1	TRBJ2-7	TGTGCCAGCAGCTTAGTAGGACAGGGAAGCTCCTACGAGCAGTACTTC	CASSLVGQGSSYEQYF
TRBV19	NA	NA	TRBJ1-5	TGTGCCAGCAGATCTCCACAGGGTTCCAATCAGCCCCAGCATTTT	CASRSPQGSNQPQHF
TRBV3-1/TRBV3-2	NA	NA	TRBJ2-5	TGTGCCAGCGGGGGGAACAGACAAGAGACCCAGTACTTC	CASGGNRQETQYF
TRBV5-1	once	TRBD2	TRBJ2-1	TGCGCCAGCAGCTTGGCCGCGGGAGCTGCCGGTGAGCAGTTCTTC	CASSLAAGAAGEQFF
TRBV7-9	NA	TRBD1	TRBJ2-1	TGTGCCAGCAGCCCACAGGGGACCGGTGAGCAGTTCTTC	CASSPQGTGEQFF
TRBV24-1	NA	NA	TRBJ2-1	TGTGCCACCAGTGATGCGCAGGGTCAGGGGCTATACAATGAGCAGTTCTTC	CATSDAQGQGLYNEQFF
TRBV11-3	NA	NA	TRBJ2-1	TGTGCCAGCAGCCGACAAGGAGGCTCCTACAATGAGCAGTTCTTC	CASSRQGGSYNEQFF
TRBV4-3	NA	TRBD2	TRBJ2-2	TGCGCCAGCAGCCAAGACCTAGCGGGAGACGGCACCGGGGAGCTGTTTTTT	CASSQDLAGDGTGELFF
TRBV29-1	NA	NA	TRBJ2-6	TGCAGCGTTGAGTCAGTCTCTGGGGCCAACGTCCTGACTTTC	CSVESVSGANVLTF
TRBV12-3/TRBV12-4	NA	NA	TRBJ1-5	TGTGCCAGCAGTGGGACATTTGATCAGCCCCAGCATTTT	CASSGTFDQPQHF
TRBV5-6	NA	NA	TRBJ1-1	TGTGCCAGCAGCCCGGGTGAGGGAAGAAACACTGAAGCTTTCTTT	CASSPGEGRNTEAFF
TRBV6-2/TRBV6-3	once	TRBD2	TRBJ2-3	TGTGCCAGCAGTTACTTTGGACTAGCGGGAGGGCCGGGAGATACGCAGTATTTT	CASSYFGLAGGPGDTQYF
TRBV7-7	NA	NA	TRBJ1-2	TGTGCTAGTCAGGAAGACTATGGCTACACCTTC	CASQEDYGYTF
TRBV7-6	NA	TRBD2	TRBJ2-1	TGTGCCAGCAGCTTAGCGGCTAGCGGGAGCAATGAGCAGTTCTTC	CASSLAASGSNEQFF
TRBV24-1	NA	NA	TRBJ1-3	TGTGCCACCAGTTCGCAGGGTGGAAACACCATATATTTT	CATSSQGGNTIYF
TRBV9	NA	TRBD1	TRBJ1-5	TGTGCCAGCAGCGTAGGGACAGGGAATCAGCCCCAGCATTTT	CASSVGTGNQPQHF
TRBV9	once	NA	TRBJ2-1	TGTGCCAGCAGCCCCGGGGGGCTCCTGGCGAGGGGTAATGAGCAGTTCTTC	CASSPGGLLARGNEQFF
TRBV19	NA	TRBD1	TRBJ1-4	TGTGCCAGTAGCGAAGCCGGGGCAGGGGGAAAAGAAAAACTGTTTTTT	CASSEAGAGGKEKLFF
TRBV4-1	NA	TRBD1	TRBJ2-5	TGCGCCAGCAGCCAAGCCGACAGGGCCACCCAAGAGACCCAGTACTTC	CASSQADRATQETQYF
TRBV3-1/TRBV3-2	NA	TRBD2	TRBJ2-1	TGTGCCAGCAGCCCGCCGAGGGCGGGAGTTTTCTACAATGAGCAGTTCTTC	CASSPPRAGVFYNEQFF
TRBV5-1	NA	NA	TRBJ1-1	TGCGCCAGCAGCAATACAGCTGGGACTGAAGCTTTCTTT	CASSNTAGTEAFF
TRBV19	NA	NA	TRBJ1-3	TGTGCCAGTACTCGTACAGGGATTTCCTACCTCCTCTCTGGAAACACCATATATTTT	CASTRTGISYLLSGNTIYF
TRBV5-1	once	TRBD2	TRBJ2-1	TGCGCCAGCAGCTCGGGGGCGGGAGGGTACAATGAGCAGTTCTTC	CASSSGAGGYNEQFF
TRBV15	NA	TRBD2	TRBJ2-1	TGTGCCACCAGCAGCCTAGCGGGATGGCTCAATGAGCAGTTCTTC	CATSSLAGWLNEQFF
TRBV6-2/TRBV6-3	once	TRBD2	TRBJ2-1	TGTGCCAGCAGTTACAGTCTAGCGGGATCCCTCAGGAGAAACAATGAGCAGTTCTTC	CASSYSLAGSLRRNNEQFF
TRBV7-8	NA	TRBD2	TRBJ2-5	TGTGCCAGCAGCTCCTCCGGGACTAGAAGGGAGACCCAGTACTTC	CASSSSGTRRETQYF
TRBV7-9	NA	TRBD1	TRBJ1-2	TGTGCCAGCAGCTCACCGGGACAGGGGGCGTCCGGCTACACCTTC	CASSSPGQGASGYTF
TRBV7-6	NA	NA	TRBJ2-2	TGTGCCAGCAGCTTTAGTATTTTCTCCGGGGAGCTGTTTTTT	CASSFSIFSGELFF
TRBV7-9	NA	NA	TRBJ2-3	TGTGCCAGCAGCTTCTCAGCGGGCTCTCCCACAGATACGCAGTATTTT	CASSFSAGSPTDTQYF